Listed here are 21 T cell receptor beta chains from one sample, sequenced in a study of shared clonotypes between healthy human individuals (dated by TCRdb to 2018 to 2021). Libraries were prepared through the immunoSEQ multiplex PCR assay. In TCRdb, the immuneACCESS table is reduced to in-frame sequences with V and J assigned. These tables do not hold every clone; where another copy was compared, an unresolved V gene accounts for under half, and the others remain unexplained. This sample holds fewer than 800,000 clones; about 90% were observed only once. The ten most abundant clones make up 24% of the sample. CD8 naive samples were obtained by positive selection for CCR7 among CD45RO-negative cells, yielding a CD45RA+CCR7+ population from which TemRA cells were excluded. Sample: naive CD8+ T cells sorted from blood. The cell subset or site label on this specimen signifies: CD45RA+CCR7+. Receptors were obtained from a man aged 25 to 40 in good health.

The chain recombines TRBV29-1 with TRBJ1-2; D gene uncertain. V lost 1 base, J lost 4 bases, and 7 bases lay in between. Germline V lookup: CDR1 SQVTM, CDR2 ANQGSEA. The CDR3 covers 12 residues. The CDR3 region has the DNA TGCAGCGTTGAAGGACTGAGCTATGGCTACACCTTC. Translating it yields CSVEGLSYGYTF.

This chain joins TRBV7-9 and TRBJ2-3, with 8 bases matching TRBD2. Germline CDR1 reads SEHNR; CDR2 reads FQNEAQ (reference sequence). The CDR3 covers 16 residues. After removal of 5 bases from V and 4 bases from J, the junction contained 11 bases not matched to a gene. CDR3 sequence (DNA): TGTGCCAGCAGCCAAATTCGGAGCGGGAGTGCAGATACGCAGTATTTT. It translates to CASSQIRSGSADTQYF.

This clone appeared a few times. The chain combines TRBV6-1 with TRBJ2-7; D uncertain. The CDR3 has 14 amino acids. V was shortened by 3 bases and J by 4 bases, with 13 bases between the two germline ends. The germline gives CDR1 MNHNS, CDR2 SASEGT. The CDR3 region is CASSDLVGGYEQYF. In nucleotides, the CDR3 is TGTGCCAGCAGTGATCTGGTCGGTGGGTACGAGCAGTACTTC.

This chain connects TRBV30 to TRBJ1-2; TRBD1 matches 10 bases. Trimming cost V 2 bases and J 6 bases; bases outside gene matches: 12. Germline assignment: CDR1 GTSNPN and CDR2 SVGIG (reference sequence). This CDR3 has 16 residues. CDR3 loop: CAWSSQPQGQGNGYTF. The CDR3 region has the DNA TGTGCCTGGAGTTCTCAACCCCAGGGACAGGGGAATGGCTACACCTTC.

The chain couples TRBV4-3 to TRBJ1-3, with D tentatively TRBD1 (5 bases). Germline V gives CDR1 LGHNA, CDR2 YSLEER. The CDR3 sequence is 19 residues long. Deletions cut 2 bases from V and 0 bases from J, with 20 bases between. Here the CDR3 reads CASSQSEVSRTTSGNTIYF. DNA for the CDR3: TGCGCCAGCAGCCAAAGTGAAGTGAGCAGGACAACCTCTGGAAACACCATATATTTT.

The table lists this clone with a few counts. J is TRBJ1-2 and V is TRBV7-9, with 9 nucleotides matching TRBD1. This CDR3 spans 15 amino acids. CDR1 and CDR2 from the germline V gene are SEHNR and FQNEAQ (reference sequence). V shed 3 bases, J shed 6 bases, and the junction held 8 bases outside the gene matches. The CDR3 here is CASSFNRDRDHGYTF. The DNA for the CDR3 is TGTGCCAGCAGCTTTAATCGGGACAGGGATCATGGCTACACCTTC.

This chain connects TRBV28 to TRBJ1-5; D is unclear. Germline V gene lookup returns CDR1 MDHEN and CDR2 SYDVKM. Trimming shortened V by 8 bases and J by 3 bases, and 17 bases separated the two germline ends. The CDR3 runs 15 residues. The CDR3 sequence is CASSRKLQTNQPQHF. CDR3 bases: TGTGCCAGCTCCCGGAAGCTACAAACCAATCAGCCCCAGCATTTT.

J is TRBJ2-7 and V is TRBV5-6; maybe TRBD2 (6 bases). Germline V gene data show CDR1 as SGHDT and CDR2 as YYEEEE. The CDR3 consists of 17 residues. The V end lost 0 bases, the J end lost 0 bases, and 16 bases lay between the germline ends. The CDR3 reads CASSLGLWRDRSYEQYF. The CDR3 coding sequence is TGTGCCAGCAGCTTGGGTCTCTGGCGGGACCGCTCCTACGAGCAGTACTTC. The full variable domain, completed using reference TRBV5-6 and TRBJ2-7, is DAGVTQSPTHLIKTRGQQVTLRCSPKSGHDTVSWYQQALGQGPQFIFQYYEEEERQRGNFPDRFSGHQFPNYSSELNVNALLLGDSALYLCASSLGLWRDRSYEQYFGPGTRLTVT.

The J gene is TRBJ1-1, the V gene TRBV9; D is undetermined. This CDR3 region has 15 residues. V lost 0 bases and J 3 bases, leaving 12 bases between the germline ends. The germline V gene encodes CDR1 SGDLS and CDR2 YYNGEE. This CDR3 is CASSVVRDWDTEAFF. The CDR3 bases are TGTGCCAGCAGCGTAGTGAGGGATTGGGACACTGAAGCTTTCTTT.

The chain combines TRBV27 with TRBJ1-5, with 7 bases that match TRBD1. The germline V gene has CDR1 MNHEY and CDR2 SMNVEV (reference sequence). The CDR3 extends over 17 amino acids. V lost 2 bases, J lost 7 bases, and 14 bases stayed unmatched. This chain's CDR3 is CASSLGPVRGIRQPQHF. CDR3 coding DNA: TGTGCCAGCAGTTTAGGGCCGGTCAGGGGGATACGGCAGCCCCAGCATTTT.

The chain carries TRBV6-5 and TRBJ2-7; D uncertain. Trimming left V 2 bases short and J 2 bases short, with 10 bases between. Germline V gene data show CDR1 as MNHEY and CDR2 as SVGAGI. The CDR3 runs to 14 residues. CDR3 sequence reads: CASSYKAIAYEQYF. The CDR3 bases are TGTGCCAGCAGTTACAAGGCGATCGCCTACGAGCAGTACTTC.

On this clone: This CDR3 is also generated by other DNA sequences in the sample. The chain has TRBV7-9 and TRBJ1-2; no firm D call. This CDR3 is 14 amino acids long. Germline values: CDR1 SEHNR, CDR2 FQNEAQ (reference sequence). Trimming cost V 5 bases and J 0 bases, with 10 bases left between them. The CDR3 sequence is CASSPLTANYGYTF. The DNA for the CDR3 is TGTGCCAGCAGCCCACTTACAGCTAACTATGGCTACACCTTC.

The chain combines TRBV15 with TRBJ1-5; 11 nucleotides align to TRBD1. The germline V gene encodes CDR1 LNHNV and CDR2 YYDKDF (reference sequence). With V trimmed by 8 bases and J by 2 bases, 11 bases remained unmatched. The CDR3 totals 17 residues. CDR3 sequence reads: CATSEWTGGAGNQPQHF. CDR3 in DNA: TGTGCCACCTCCGAATGGACAGGGGGCGCGGGCAATCAGCCCCAGCATTTT.

The gene calls are TRBV27 and TRBJ2-6, with TRBD1 identical over 7 bases. After removal of 0 bases from V and 1 base from J, the junction contained 6 bases not matched to a gene. This CDR3 contains 18 residues. Germline lookup yields CDR1 MNHEY and CDR2 SMNVEV (reference sequence). The CDR3 loop reads CASSLSRDRLSGANVLTF. CDR3 in DNA: TGTGCCAGCAGTTTATCGAGGGACAGATTATCTGGGGCCAACGTCCTGACTTTC.

The rearrangement links TRBV4-1 to TRBJ2-1; 9 bases are a match to TRBD2. Unmatched junction bases numbered 10, after V lost 6 bases and J lost 7 bases. The germline gives CDR1 MGHRA, CDR2 YSYEKL. CDR3 length: 15 amino acids. The CDR3 region has the DNA TGCGCCAGCAGTTATTTAGCGGGAGTTTTAAATGAGCAGTTCTTC. Its protein product is CASSYLAGVLNEQFF.

This chain links TRBV25-1 with TRBJ2-7; TRBD2 aligns across 8 bases. This CDR3 contains 15 residues. Germline V gene data show CDR1 as MGHDK and CDR2 as SYGVNS. Losses at the gene ends were 3 bases for V and 1 base for J; bases not matched to a gene: 5. CDR3 residues: CASSDWTSLSYEQYF. The CDR3, as DNA: TGTGCCAGCAGTGATTGGACTAGCCTATCCTACGAGCAGTACTTC.

This chain uses TRBV7-9 with TRBJ2-5; 7 nucleotides align to TRBD1. The V gene's germline CDR1 is SEHNR and CDR2 FQNEAQ (reference sequence). V shed 5 bases and J 2 bases; nucleotides not matched to a gene: 5. This CDR3 is built from 14 residues. Here the CDR3 reads CASSPTGNQETQYF. The CDR3 DNA reads as TGTGCCAGCAGCCCGACAGGGAATCAAGAGACCCAGTACTTC.

The chain carries TRBV6-5 and TRBJ2-1, with a possible D match to TRBD2 (5 bases). Trimming left V 5 bases short and J 2 bases short, with 10 bases between. This CDR3 is built from 14 residues. The germline V gene encodes CDR1 MNHEY and CDR2 SVGAGI. CDR3 in amino acids: CASSPDGAYNEQFF. CDR3 nucleotide sequence: TGTGCCAGCAGTCCCGACGGGGCCTACAATGAGCAGTTCTTC.

The J gene is TRBJ1-1, the V gene TRBV7-9, with D perhaps matching TRBD1 (5 bases). Trimming pared 2 bases from V and 1 base from J, leaving 11 bases between. Looked up from germline, CDR1 is SEHNR and CDR2 is FQNEAQ (reference sequence). The CDR3 spans 15 residues. The CDR3 loop is CASSLLPGKNTEAFF. In DNA form, the CDR3 reads TGTGCCAGCAGCTTACTGCCAGGGAAGAACACTGAAGCTTTCTTT.

The chain has TRBV7-9 and TRBJ2-3; possible D gene TRBD2, 6 bases. CDR3 size: 16 residues. The V gene's germline CDR1 is SEHNR and CDR2 FQNEAQ (reference sequence). The germline V and J ends were trimmed by 2 bases and 1 base, with 13 bases remaining between them. The CDR3 nucleotides read TGTGCCAGCAGCTTACCTCGGGAGTTCGGCACAGATACGCAGTATTTT. Translating it yields CASSLPREFGTDTQYF.

This chain uses TRBV5-5 with TRBJ1-4, with D possibly being TRBD1 (5 bases). Germline CDR1 and CDR2: SGHKS and YYEKEE (reference sequence). Trimming removed 0 bases at V and 8 bases at J, with 20 bases between. CDR3 length equals 17 residues. The CDR3 DNA reads TGTGCCAGCAGCTTGGCGGAAGTAGGAGGGGTTGGGGAAAAACTGTTTTTT. Amino acid sequence: CASSLAEVGGVGEKLFF.